Following are 20 T cell receptor beta chains from one sample sequenced in a study of shared clonotypes between healthy human individuals. The table came from immunoSEQ multiplex PCR; TCRdb's copy has only in-frame clones and leaves some out. Of 850,000 to 1,200,000 clones in the sample, around 76% are singletons; the top ten hold roughly 1.4%. The sample was memory CD4+ T cells sorted from blood. Sample subset: CD45RA-negative fraction. Receptor source: a man aged 18-30 years in good health.

V and J are TRBV5-4 and TRBJ2-7; a weak D match, TRBD2 (6 bases). This CDR3 spans 16 amino acids. The V and J ends lost 1 base and 0 bases respectively, with 14 bases between them. Germline V CDR1 and CDR2: SGHNT, YYREEE (reference sequence). DNA for the CDR3: TGTGCCAGCAGCTTGAGGGCTAGCGCGAGCTCCTACGAGCAGTACTTC. Translation gives CASSLRASASSYEQYF.

The chain couples TRBV2 to TRBJ2-1; D is unclear. The length of the CDR3 is 13 residues. The germline V gene has CDR1 SNHLY and CDR2 FYNNEI. Trimming cost V 3 bases and J 4 bases, with 7 bases left between them. The CDR3 DNA reads TGTGCCAGCAGTGATGGCAGGTACAATGAGCAGTTCTTC. Translated, it gives CASSDGRYNEQFF. Drawing the rest from reference TRBV2 and TRBJ2-1, the complete variable domain is EPEVTQTPSHQVTQMGQEVILRCVPISNHLYFYWYRQILGQKVEFLVSFYNNEISEKSEIFDDQFSVERPDGSNFTLKIRSTKLEDSAMYFCASSDGRYNEQFFGPGTRLTVL.

The chain employs TRBV5-1 and TRBJ1-2, with 7 bases fitting TRBD1. With 0 bases clipped from V and 4 bases from J, the junction kept 6 bases outside the gene matches. The length of the CDR3 is 15 residues. CDR1 and CDR2 (germline): SGHRS, YFSETQ. This CDR3 reads CASSLEVTGPYGYTF. CDR3 coding DNA: TGCGCCAGCAGCTTGGAAGTGACAGGGCCCTATGGCTACACCTTC.

This chain joins TRBV7-9 and TRBJ2-7; D unresolved. Germline assignment: CDR1 SEHNR and CDR2 FQNEAQ (reference sequence). The CDR3 length is 11 residues. Trimming stripped 6 bases from V and 6 bases from J, with 9 bases between. CDR3 sequence (DNA): TGTGCCAGCAGTCTCTCGAGCGAGCAGTACTTC. It translates to CASSLSSEQYF.

The chain employs TRBV25-1 and TRBJ2-7; D unclear. With 6 bases removed from V and 2 bases from J, the gap between germline ends came to 11 bases. CDR3 size: 13 residues. Germline loops: CDR1 MGHDK, CDR2 SYGVNS. This CDR3 reads CASRFDGTYEQYF. The CDR3 DNA follows: TGTGCCAGCAGATTCGACGGAACCTACGAGCAGTACTTC.

CDR3 DNA sequence: TGTGCCAGCTGGAGGGCAAAGGAGACCGGGGAGCTGTTTTTT. Encoded protein: CASWRAKETGELFF. The chain recombines TRBV6-1 with TRBJ2-2, with D possibly TRBD2 on 6 matching bases. V was trimmed by 8 bases and J by 5 bases, leaving 15 bases between them. The CDR3 is made up of 14 amino acids. CDR1 is MNHNS, CDR2 SASEGT, per germline.

This clone was observed a single time. The J gene is TRBJ1-5, the V gene TRBV21-1. TRBV21-1 counts as a pseudogene. This CDR3 is built from 19 residues. Written as DNA, the CDR3 is TGTGCCAGCAGCAAATTGGAAGACGGGGAATTGGGTCGCAATCAGCCCCAGCATTTT. As protein: CASSKLEDGELGRNQPQHF.

This clone came up a few times. The DNA of the CDR3 is TGTGCCAGCAGTTTTTCGGTTATCACCGGGGAGCTGTTTTTT. This gives the protein CASSFSVITGELFF. The V gene is TRBV27, the J gene TRBJ2-2; no firm D call. CDR3 length: 14 residues. Germline V gene lookup returns CDR1 MNHEY and CDR2 SMNVEV (reference sequence). Trimming cost V 3 bases and J 4 bases, with 9 bases left between them.

The genes are TRBV2 and TRBJ2-1; maybe TRBD1 (6 bases). The V and J ends lost 2 bases and 7 bases respectively, with 15 bases between them. The CDR3 totals 15 residues. Germline V gives CDR1 SNHLY, CDR2 FYNNEI. CDR3 nucleotides: TGTGCCAGCAGTGAACCATCGCAGGGGTGGAATGAGCAGTTCTTC. The encoded protein is CASSEPSQGWNEQFF.

The chain recombines TRBV29-1 with TRBJ1-1; 7 nucleotides match TRBD1. J lost 4 bases, V lost 7 bases, and 12 bases had no gene match. Germline V CDR1 and CDR2: SQVTM, ANQGSEA. This CDR3 has 14 residues. The CDR3 here is CSGETGSRSTEAFF. In nucleotides, the CDR3 is TGCAGCGGAGAGACAGGGTCTAGGAGCACTGAAGCTTTCTTT.

V usage is TRBV6-5 and J usage is TRBJ2-7; 8 nucleotides line up with TRBD1. The V gene's germline CDR1 is MNHEY and CDR2 SVGAGI. V gave up 4 bases and J gave up 6 bases; unmatched junction bases: 11. The length of the CDR3 is 15 residues. For the CDR3, the DNA is TGTGCCAGCAGTTCCGGGACAGGTAGCCTACGCGAGCAGTACTTC. Its translation is CASSSGTGSLREQYF.

A few counts support this clone. The chain uses TRBV5-4 and TRBJ2-5; possible D gene TRBD1, 6 bases. The V gene lost 5 bases and the J gene lost 7 bases, with 15 bases spanning the gap. Looked up from germline, CDR1 is SGHNT and CDR2 is YYREEE (reference sequence). This CDR3 is 13 amino acids long. CDR3 sequence (DNA): TGTGCCAGCAGGGATGGACAGATGGGGACCCAGTACTTC. It codes for CASRDGQMGTQYF.

The chain employs TRBV4-1 and TRBJ2-1; D unresolved. The V gene's germline CDR1 is MGHRA and CDR2 YSYEKL. The V gene lost 2 bases and the J gene lost 9 bases, with 5 bases spanning the gap. CDR3 size: 11 residues. CDR3 bases: TGCGCCAGCAGCCAAAACGGTGAGCAGTTCTTC. It encodes CASSQNGEQFF.

Only a few counts were recorded for this clone. The chain carries TRBV27 and TRBJ1-3; D unresolved. CDR3 length equals 15 residues. CDR1 is MNHEY, CDR2 SMNVEV, per germline (reference sequence). Trimming took 6 bases from V and 0 from J, leaving 12 bases between them. This chain's CDR3 is CASSPSPVSGNTIYF. The CDR3 DNA is TGTGCCAGCAGCCCCAGCCCCGTCTCTGGAAACACCATATATTTT.

The V gene is TRBV6-5, the J gene TRBJ2-1, with 10 bases aligning to TRBD2. Trimming at V came to 6 bases and at J to 4 bases, leaving 6 bases not matched to a gene. The germline V gene encodes CDR1 MNHEY and CDR2 SVGAGI. The CDR3 extends over 15 amino acids. The CDR3 region is CASSTGLAVYNEQFF. In DNA form, the CDR3 reads TGTGCCAGCAGCACCGGACTAGCGGTTTACAATGAGCAGTTCTTC.

The chain employs TRBV6-5 and TRBJ1-1; TRBD1 might be the D (6 bases). V was trimmed by 5 bases and J by 11 bases, leaving 15 bases between them. Per the germline V gene, CDR1 is MNHEY and CDR2 is SVGAGI. The CDR3 contains 12 residues. CDR3 coding DNA: TGTGCCAGCAGTCTCCTGGGGGCGGAGGCTTTCTTT. Protein product: CASSLLGAEAFF.

In this sample, this clone turned up a few times. Other DNA variants within this sample encode the same CDR3. The rearrangement joins TRBV20-1 to TRBJ1-2, with D uncertain. V was shortened by 3 bases and J by 6 bases, with 8 bases between the two germline ends. Germline-derived CDR1 and CDR2 are DFQATT and SNEGSKA (reference sequence). CDR3 length equals 11 residues. CDR3 nucleotide sequence: TGCAGTGCTAGTCCGGGGAATGGCTACACCTTC. Translation gives CSASPGNGYTF.

The chain has TRBV27 and TRBJ1-5; 11 positions match TRBD1. This CDR3 spans 15 amino acids. Germline V gives CDR1 MNHEY, CDR2 SMNVEV (reference sequence). V lost 8 bases and J lost 4; bases outside the gene matches: 7. The CDR3 protein is CASGAGTGGNQPQHF. DNA of the CDR3: TGTGCCAGCGGTGCGGGGACAGGGGGAAATCAGCCCCAGCATTTT.

This clone occurred a few times. This chain joins TRBV30 and TRBJ1-5, with D possibly TRBD1 on 5 matching bases. Looked up from germline, CDR1 is GTSNPN and CDR2 is SVGIG (reference sequence). The CDR3 runs to 13 residues. Trimming removed 4 bases at V and 5 bases at J, with 12 bases between. The CDR3 region is CAWTGKHDQPQHF. CDR3 nucleotides: TGTGCCTGGACAGGGAAGCATGATCAGCCCCAGCATTTT.

Only one count was recorded for this clone. The chain employs TRBV10-3 and TRBJ1-5; TRBD1 is a possible D gene (5 bases). The CDR3 length is 18 residues. Germline-derived CDR1 and CDR2 are ENHRY and SYGVKD. V gave up 3 bases and J gave up 1 base, with 19 bases separating them. The CDR3 loop reads CAISDLSRGGESNQPQHF. Written as DNA, the CDR3 is TGTGCCATCAGTGATTTAAGTCGCGGGGGAGAAAGCAATCAGCCCCAGCATTTT.